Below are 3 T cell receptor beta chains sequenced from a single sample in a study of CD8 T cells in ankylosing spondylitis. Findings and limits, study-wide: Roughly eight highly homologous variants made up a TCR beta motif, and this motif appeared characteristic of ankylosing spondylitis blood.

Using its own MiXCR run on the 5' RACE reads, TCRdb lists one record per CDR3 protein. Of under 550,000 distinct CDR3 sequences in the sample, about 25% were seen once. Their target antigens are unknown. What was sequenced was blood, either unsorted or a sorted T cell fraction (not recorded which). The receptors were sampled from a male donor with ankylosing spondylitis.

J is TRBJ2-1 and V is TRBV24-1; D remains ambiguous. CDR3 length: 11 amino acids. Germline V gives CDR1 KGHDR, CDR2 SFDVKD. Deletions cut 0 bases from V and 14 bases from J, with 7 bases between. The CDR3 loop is CATSDLHMKFF. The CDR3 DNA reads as TGTGCCACCAGTGATTTGCACATGAAGTTCTTC.

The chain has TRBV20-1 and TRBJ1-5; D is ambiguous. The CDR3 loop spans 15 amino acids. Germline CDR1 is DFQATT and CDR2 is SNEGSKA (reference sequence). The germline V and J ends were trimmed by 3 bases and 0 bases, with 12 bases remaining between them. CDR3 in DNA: TGCAGTGCTAGTCCAGAAAAGTATAGCAATCAGCCCCAGCATTTT. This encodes CSASPEKYSNQPQHF.

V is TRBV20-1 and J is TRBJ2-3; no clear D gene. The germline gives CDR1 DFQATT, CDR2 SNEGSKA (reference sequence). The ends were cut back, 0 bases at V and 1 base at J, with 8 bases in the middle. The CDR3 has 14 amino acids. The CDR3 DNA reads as TGCAGTGCTAGAGAGTCGACGGGCACAGATACGCAGTATTTT. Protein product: CSARESTGTDTQYF.